These 17 T cell receptor beta chains were all obtained from the same sample, sequenced in a study of OX40 agonist ivuxolimab in advanced cancers. The data were produced by immunoSEQ multiplex PCR, yet TCRdb's version contains in-frame clones alone and is incomplete. The data hold about 84,000 clones, with around 84% observed a single time. Sequenced here: CD4+ or CD8+ T cells sorted from blood, sampled in a trial of the OX40 agonist ivuxolimab. Source of these receptors: an adult with an advanced solid tumor such as melanoma, head and neck, liver or kidney cancer.

The chain links TRBV5-8 to TRBJ2-3, with 15 bases identical to TRBD2. CDR3 length equals 19 residues. Germline trimming cut 4 bases from V and 0 bases from J; bases unmatched to any gene: 9. CDR1 and CDR2 (germline): SGHTS, YDEGEE. CDR3 sequence reads: CASSMGLAGGSYSTDTQYF. CDR3 coding DNA: TGTGCCAGCAGCATGGGACTAGCGGGGGGTTCCTATAGCACAGATACGCAGTATTTT.

This clone occurred a few times. The chain employs TRBV7-2 and TRBJ2-1, with 10 bases that match TRBD2. CDR3 length equals 16 residues. Germline values: CDR1 SGHTA, CDR2 FQGNSA. Germline trimming cut 2 bases from V and 8 bases from J; bases unmatched to any gene: 9. The CDR3 spells CASSLSSGGAIDEQFF. CDR3 bases: TGTGCCAGCAGCTTATCGAGCGGGGGGGCTATCGATGAGCAGTTCTTC.

The chain uses TRBV5-6 and TRBJ2-7, with D perhaps matching TRBD2 (6 bases). The V end lost 2 bases, the J end lost 0 bases, and 9 bases lay between the germline ends. CDR3 length: 14 residues. Germline V gives CDR1 SGHDT, CDR2 YYEEEE. DNA of the CDR3: TGTGCCAGCAGCTTTGTCGGGGGCTCCTACGAGCAGTACGTC. Protein product: CASSFVGGSYEQYV.

The chain uses TRBV27 and TRBJ2-4; possibly TRBD1 for D (6 bases). Trimming cost V 7 bases and J 0 bases, with 16 bases left between them. CDR1 is MNHEY, CDR2 SMNVEV, per germline (reference sequence). The CDR3 has 16 amino acids. The CDR3 coding sequence is TGTGCCAGCAAACCGTCAGGGACAATAGCCAAAAACATTCAGTACTTC. Protein sequence: CASKPSGTIAKNIQYF.

This clone was seen more than once but under ten times. V and J are TRBV28 and TRBJ1-1; D gene unclear. The germline CDR1 and CDR2 sequences are MDHEN and SYDVKM. This CDR3 spans 11 amino acids. Trimming left V 4 bases short and J 8 bases short, with 8 bases between. The chain's CDR3 is CASSSDKEAFF. The CDR3 bases are TGTGCCAGCAGTTCCGACAAGGAAGCTTTCTTT.

The V call is TRBV7-2, the J call TRBJ1-3; D unresolved. CDR3 length: 15 amino acids. Germline V lookup: CDR1 SGHTA, CDR2 FQGNSA. With 1 base removed from V and 0 bases from J, the gap between germline ends came to 7 bases. In DNA, the CDR3 is TGTGCCAGCAGCTTAGAACAGTTCTCTGGAAACACCATATATTTT. Translating it yields CASSLEQFSGNTIYF. Supplemented by reference TRBV7-2 and TRBJ1-3, the full variable domain reads GAGVSQSPSNKVTEKGKDVELRCDPISGHTALYWYRQSLGQGLEFLIYFQGNSAPDKSGLPSDRFSAERTGGSVSTLTIQRTQQEDSAVYLCASSLEQFSGNTIYFGEGSWLTVV.

This chain connects TRBV9 to TRBJ1-5; TRBD1 agrees at 11 bases. J was trimmed by 4 bases and V by 4 bases; bases with no gene match: 4. The V gene's germline CDR1 is SGDLS and CDR2 YYNGEE. The CDR3 has 15 amino acids. CDR3 sequence: CASSIGTGGNQPQHF. The CDR3, as DNA: TGTGCCAGCAGCATCGGGACAGGGGGTAATCAGCCCCAGCATTTT.

The rearrangement joins TRBV6-5 to TRBJ1-2, with a weak D call TRBD1 (6 bases). The length of the CDR3 is 14 residues. Per the germline V gene, CDR1 is MNHEY and CDR2 is SVGAGI. The V end was cut by 6 bases, the J end by 7 bases, with 18 bases between. CDR3 DNA: TGTGCCAGCAGGGGGAGTAGGACAGCCCCTGGCTACACCTTC. Protein sequence: CASRGSRTAPGYTF.

V and J are TRBV7-6 and TRBJ2-5, with 7 bases that match TRBD1. Matching the DNA end better, TRBJ2-7 makes the J call doubtful. CDR3 size: 15 residues. Germline loops: CDR1 SGHVS, CDR2 FNYEAQ. CDR3 in DNA: TGTGCCAGCAGCTTAGGGACAGGCCTCATCCACGAGCAGTACTTC. Residues: CASSLGTGLIHEQYF.

In this sample, this clone turned up once. The chain links TRBV19 to TRBJ1-6; D unclear. The germline gives CDR1 LNHDA, CDR2 SQIVND (reference sequence). Trimming cost V 4 bases and J 0 bases, with 7 bases left between them. CDR3 length: 15 residues. For the CDR3, the DNA is TGTGCCAGTAGTACTCAAAGCTCCTATAATTCACCCCTCCACTTT. It codes for CASSTQSSYNSPLHF.

V and J are TRBV2 and TRBJ1-5; D perhaps matches TRBD1 (5 bases). There are 15 residues in the CDR3. Trimming removed 3 bases at V and 2 bases at J, with 11 bases between. CDR1 is SNHLY and CDR2 is FYNNEI in the germline V gene. The CDR3, as DNA: TGTGCCAGCAGTGATTGGGGGAGGGGCAATCAGCCCCAGCATTTT. This gives the protein CASSDWGRGNQPQHF.

V and J are TRBV25-1 and TRBJ1-1; 7 bases align to TRBD1. This CDR3 has 14 amino acids. CDR1 and CDR2 (germline): MGHDK, SYGVNS. J lost 4 bases, V lost 5 bases, and 7 bases had no gene match. CDR3 DNA sequence: TGTGCCAGCAGTCTCACAGGGGTAAGCACTGAAGCTTTCTTT. This gives the protein CASSLTGVSTEAFF. The whole variable domain, filled in from reference TRBV25-1 and TRBJ1-1, reads EADIYQTPRYLVIGTGKKITLECSQTMGHDKMYWYQQDPGMELHLIHYSYGVNSTEKGDLSSESTVSRIRTEHFPLTLESARPSHTSQYLCASSLTGVSTEAFFGQGTRLTVV.

This chain joins TRBV9 and TRBJ2-1, with D perhaps matching TRBD2 (6 bases). The CDR3 is made up of 19 amino acids. Germline CDR1 SGDLS, CDR2 YYNGEE. The ends were cut back, 0 bases at V and 0 bases at J, with 19 bases in the middle. The CDR3 DNA follows: TGTGCCAGCAGCGTAGTTGGCAGGGACTGGACGAGCTCCTACAATGAGCAGTTCTTC. Protein sequence: CASSVVGRDWTSSYNEQFF.

The chain joins TRBV15 to TRBJ2-1; 12 bases are a match to TRBD1. The trim removed 2 bases at V and 4 bases at J, leaving 6 bases unmatched. The germline gives CDR1 LNHNV, CDR2 YYDKDF (reference sequence). The CDR3 covers 17 residues. In nucleotides, the CDR3 is TGTGCCACCAGCAGACCCGGGACAGGGGGCGAGTACAATGAGCAGTTCTTC. Protein product: CATSRPGTGGEYNEQFF.

V is TRBV7-9 and J is TRBJ2-2; 8 nucleotides agree with TRBD1. The CDR3 runs to 16 residues. The V gene end was trimmed by 1 base and the J gene end by 3 bases; junction bases not matched to a gene: 4. The germline CDR1 and CDR2 sequences are SEHNR and FQNEAQ (reference sequence). The CDR3, as DNA: TGTGCCAGCAGCTTAGGGCAGGGGGCCTACACCGGGGAGCTGTTTTTT. Amino acid sequence: CASSLGQGAYTGELFF.

This clone was found a few times. The chain links TRBV7-9 to TRBJ1-4; D may be TRBD1 (6 bases). Trimming removed 1 base at V and 8 bases at J, with 8 bases between. Germline V gene lookup returns CDR1 SEHNR and CDR2 FQNEAQ (reference sequence). The CDR3 contains 13 residues. The CDR3 spells CASSLGQGEKLFF. CDR3 DNA: TGTGCCAGCAGCTTAGGGCAGGGGGAAAAACTGTTTTTT.

This clone occurred once. The chain uses TRBV19 and TRBJ1-2, with no clear D. The length of the CDR3 is 13 residues. Trimming cost V 3 bases and J 0 bases, with 5 bases left between them. The germline gives CDR1 LNHDA, CDR2 SQIVND (reference sequence). The CDR3 bases are TGTGCCAGTAGTATCGTCGCTAACTATGGCTACACCTTC. Its translation: CASSIVANYGYTF.